A single T cell receptor beta chain is shown here with its context. Its antigen is not known. This record comes from a study of cytomegalovirus exposure and HLA in healthy donors. The study's findings and limits: In a later analysis, at a false discovery rate of 0.05, about 16,000 TCR beta sequences matched HLA alleles. There were 150 to 200 TCR beta chains listed as cytomegalovirus-associated. Later analysis identified several of the most significant clusters that appeared linked to common viral pathogens.

V dropped 2 bases and J dropped 8 bases, with 15 bases sitting between them. This CDR3 comprises 14 residues. The germline V gene encodes CDR1 MNHNS and CDR2 SASEGT. The PCR made use of 60 Vbeta and 13 Jbeta primers. Sequencing was performed with immunoSEQ multiplex PCR; in TCRdb, only in-frame clones are kept and a portion is missing. This sample has about 170,000 clones, with less than 80% found just once. The receptor was derived from a man aged 35 to 55 in good health and CMV-seronegative. V and J are TRBV6-1 and TRBJ1-1; the D is unclear. The sequenced sample was PBMCs. This CDR3 reads CASSEPTQIPEAFF. The CDR3 nucleotides are TGTGCCAGCAGTGAACCAACTCAAATTCCCGAAGCTTTCTTT.